Presented here are 24 T cell receptor beta chains from one specimen sequenced in a study of control samples from healthy donors and cancer patients. Sequenced by immunoSEQ multiplex PCR; TCRdb stores in-frame clones only, minus some. The sample has some 130,000 clones, approximately 88% seen once. The sequenced sample was blood. The origin of the receptors is a middle-aged man in good health.

The chain carries TRBV6-6 and TRBJ2-7; D ambiguous. Looked up from germline, CDR1 is MNHNY and CDR2 is SVGAGI (reference sequence). CDR3 size: 14 residues. V lost 2 bases, J lost 3 bases, and 11 bases lay in between. This CDR3 reads CASSYDRRSYEQYF. The CDR3, as DNA: TGTGCCAGCAGTTACGACCGAAGAAGCTACGAGCAGTACTTC.

This clone has only one observation. The chain has TRBV7-9 and TRBJ2-4; either TRBD1 or TRBD2 may supply D (5 bases each). Looked up from germline, CDR1 is SEHNR and CDR2 is FQNEAQ (reference sequence). V was clipped by 0 bases and J by 7 bases, with 13 bases between them. The CDR3 extends over 15 amino acids. The CDR3 sequence: CASSLAQGTSNIQYF. The CDR3, as DNA: TGTGCCAGCAGCTTAGCGCAAGGGACCTCTAACATTCAGTACTTC.

The CDR3 region has the DNA TGTGCCAGCAGCAAAGCCGACGAGAAGACCCAGTACTTC. Its protein product is CASSKADEKTQYF. The rearrangement links TRBV21-1 to TRBJ2-5. TRBV21-1 has pseudogene status. The length of the CDR3 is 13 residues.

The genes are TRBV19 and TRBJ1-5; 10 bases align to TRBD1. The CDR3 has 18 residues. Germline V CDR1 and CDR2: LNHDA, SQIVND (reference sequence). J lost 0 bases, V lost 5 bases, and 10 bases had no gene match. CDR3 bases: TGTGCCAGTAGTGATGGACAGGGGGGGGGATATAGCAATCAGCCCCAGCATTTT. This translates into CASSDGQGGGYSNQPQHF.

This chain joins TRBV2 and TRBJ1-5, with D hard to call. V was cut by 1 base and J by 9 bases, with 10 bases left in between. CDR3 length: 13 residues. Germline CDR1 SNHLY, CDR2 FYNNEI. CDR3 residues: CASSEEGIRPQHF. In DNA form, the CDR3 reads TGTGCCAGCAGTGAAGAAGGGATACGGCCCCAGCATTTT.

The genes are TRBV7-6 and TRBJ2-3; perhaps D is TRBD1 or TRBD2 (5 bases each). Germline assignment: CDR1 SGHVS and CDR2 FNYEAQ. Deletions cut 0 bases from V and 4 bases from J, with 11 bases between. This CDR3 has 15 residues. CDR3 amino acids: CASSLAGHGADTQYF. CDR3 in DNA: TGTGCCAGCAGCTTAGCCGGACACGGGGCAGATACGCAGTATTTT.

This chain connects TRBV7-9 to TRBJ1-1, with D uncertain. V was pared by 1 base and J by 2 bases, with 8 bases between. The CDR3 has 14 amino acids. CDR1 and CDR2 (germline): SEHNR, FQNEAQ (reference sequence). CDR3 region: CASSLDLLNTEAFF. CDR3 coding DNA: TGTGCCAGCAGCTTAGACCTCCTAAACACTGAAGCTTTCTTT.

V gene TRBV5-4 combines with J gene TRBJ1-4, with D uncertain. The germline gives CDR1 SGHNT, CDR2 YYREEE (reference sequence). The CDR3 covers 13 residues. Between the trimmed V and J ends, which lost 1 base and 8 bases, there was a span of 9 bases. CDR3 loop: CASSLSPREKLFF. CDR3 in DNA: TGTGCCAGCAGCTTGTCTCCGAGAGAAAAACTGTTTTTT.

This rearrangement joins TRBV5-1 to TRBJ2-5; 12 bases map to TRBD2. The V gene end was trimmed by 0 bases and the J gene end by 5 bases; junction bases not matched to a gene: 14. Looked up from germline, CDR1 is SGHRS and CDR2 is YFSETQ. There are 19 residues in the CDR3. The CDR3 loop reads CASSLAASLAGGMRETQYF. In DNA, the CDR3 is TGCGCCAGCAGCTTGGCCGCTTCACTAGCGGGGGGTATGCGGGAGACCCAGTACTTC.

V gene TRBV30 combines with J gene TRBJ1-6; 9 bases are shared with TRBD1. The trim removed 4 bases at V and 6 bases at J, leaving 4 bases unmatched. This CDR3 comprises 14 residues. Per the germline V gene, CDR1 is GTSNPN and CDR2 is SVGIG (reference sequence). The CDR3 loop is CAWKRQGGNSPLHF. CDR3 coding DNA: TGTGCCTGGAAAAGACAGGGGGGTAATTCACCCCTCCACTTT.

V and J are TRBV13 and TRBJ2-4, with D unclear. The germline V gene encodes CDR1 PRHDT and CDR2 FYEKMQ (reference sequence). This CDR3 has 13 amino acids. Deletions cut 6 bases from V and 8 bases from J, with 14 bases between. The CDR3 DNA is TGTGCCAGCAGTTTTGGATTTGTGGACATTCAGTACTTC. Protein sequence: CASSFGFVDIQYF.

The rearrangement links TRBV3-1 (or the pseudogene TRBV3-2) to TRBJ1-3; D perhaps matches TRBD1 (5 bases). CDR1 is LGHDT, CDR2 YNNKEL, per germline (reference sequence). CDR3 length equals 15 residues. V lost 1 base, J lost 8 bases, and 15 bases lay in between. This CDR3 is CASSQATGSSDTIYF. The CDR3 region has the DNA TGTGCCAGCAGCCAAGCAACAGGTTCGTCGGACACCATATATTTT.

This clone turned up a few times. The chain recombines TRBV9 with TRBJ2-2; weak D call: TRBD1 (6 bases). The CDR3 sequence is 14 residues long. Germline CDR1 reads SGDLS; CDR2 reads YYNGEE. V was trimmed by 4 bases and J by 8 bases, leaving 15 bases between them. CDR3 coding DNA: TGTGCCAGCAGCCCAGGTGTAGGACAGGGGGAGCTGTTTTTT. It is translated as CASSPGVGQGELFF.

V usage is TRBV5-1 and J usage is TRBJ2-7; 10 bases fit TRBD1. This CDR3 has 15 amino acids. V trimming: 0 bases; J trimming: 2 bases; junction bases outside the gene matches: 2. Germline CDR1 SGHRS, CDR2 YFSETQ. DNA for the CDR3: TGCGCCAGCAGCTTGGGGGACAGGGGCCCCTACGAGCAGTACTTC. Translating gives CASSLGDRGPYEQYF.

The genes are TRBV7-8 and TRBJ2-3, with 7 bases lining up with TRBD1. Germline V gene lookup returns CDR1 SGHVS and CDR2 FQNEAQ. CDR3 length: 15 residues. The V gene end was trimmed by 5 bases and the J gene end by 0 bases; junction bases not matched to a gene: 5. The DNA of the CDR3 is TGTGCCAGCAGCCCGGGACAGACTAGCACAGATACGCAGTATTTT. It yields the protein CASSPGQTSTDTQYF.

This clone was counted a single time. V and J are TRBV29-1 and TRBJ2-2, with 7 bases lining up with TRBD2. Trimming cost V 7 bases and J 5 bases; bases outside gene matches: 4. The CDR3 length is 12 residues. Germline V gene data show CDR1 as SQVTM and CDR2 as ANQGSEA. CDR3 bases: TGCAGCGCGGGGGGAGGGACCGGGGAGCTGTTTTTT. It translates to CSAGGGTGELFF.

This sequence joins TRBV10-3 and TRBJ1-3; D is uncertain. Trimming left V 2 bases short and J 0 bases short, with 11 bases between. This CDR3 region has 16 residues. Germline lookup yields CDR1 ENHRY and CDR2 SYGVKD. In nucleotides, the CDR3 is TGTGCCATCAGTGAGAGGGTCCCTTCCTCTGGAAACACCATATATTTT. Residues: CAISERVPSSGNTIYF.

The genes are TRBV15 and TRBJ2-3, with a weak D call TRBD1 (6 bases). This CDR3 comprises 14 residues. Trimming pared 1 base from V and 6 bases from J, leaving 11 bases between. The germline gives CDR1 LNHNV, CDR2 YYDKDF (reference sequence). The CDR3 reads CATSRAQGSDTQYF. The CDR3 DNA is TGTGCCACCAGCAGAGCGCAGGGGTCGGATACGCAGTATTTT.

The chain uses TRBV7-6 and TRBJ2-2, with 7 bases that match TRBD1. Germline V lookup: CDR1 SGHVS, CDR2 FNYEAQ. V was clipped by 4 bases and J by 5 bases; unmatched bases: 7. CDR3 length equals 15 residues. CDR3 in amino acids: CASSSPYRGTGELFF. In DNA form, the CDR3 reads TGTGCCAGCAGCTCCCCGTACAGGGGAACCGGGGAGCTGTTTTTT.

This clone was seen once. This chain connects TRBV9 to TRBJ1-2, with a possible D match to TRBD1 (6 bases). The V end was cut by 4 bases, the J end by 8 bases, with 21 bases between. Germline CDR1 and CDR2: SGDLS and YYNGEE. The CDR3 length is 15 residues. CDR3 DNA: TGTGCCAGCAGCCCTGGGGGCAGGGCCTCTGAGGGCTACACCTTC. Amino acids: CASSPGGRASEGYTF. The full variable domain, its missing parts supplied by reference TRBV9 and TRBJ1-2, is DSGVTQTPKHLITATGQRVTLRCSPRSGDLSVYWYQQSLDQGLQFLIQYYNGEERAKGNILERFSAQQFPDLHSELNLSSLELGDSALYFCASSPGGRASEGYTFGSGTRLTVV.

The V call is TRBV23-1, the J call TRBJ1-2; the D gene is possibly TRBD1 (6 bases). TRBV23-1 is recorded as an ORF, its role being uncertain. The CDR3 sequence is 12 residues long. V gave up 7 bases and J gave up 3 bases, with 9 bases separating them. The CDR3 region is CASKWGHYGYTF. In DNA, the CDR3 is TGCGCCAGCAAGTGGGGGCACTATGGCTACACCTTC.

The rearrangement joins TRBV6-4 to TRBJ2-1, with D possibly TRBD2 on 6 matching bases. Germline-derived CDR1 and CDR2 are MRHNA and SNTAGT. The ends were cut back, 4 bases at V and 1 base at J, with 14 bases in the middle. This CDR3 has 16 amino acids. The CDR3 spells CASSAQTSGSYNEQFF. The CDR3 region has the DNA TGTGCCAGCAGTGCCCAGACCAGCGGGTCCTACAATGAGCAGTTCTTC.

With respect to this clone: Other DNA variants within this sample encode the same CDR3. The chain links TRBV18 to TRBJ1-3; D is perhaps TRBD1 (5 bases). The germline CDR1 and CDR2 sequences are KGHSH and LQKENI. This CDR3 is 14 amino acids long. Trimming pared 3 bases from V and 3 bases from J, leaving 9 bases between. CDR3: CASSPDSSGNTIYF. Written as DNA, the CDR3 is TGTGCCAGCTCACCCGACAGTAGTGGAAACACCATATATTTT.

This clone was observed a few times. The chain employs TRBV7-2 and TRBJ2-7; tentatively, D is TRBD1 (5 bases). This CDR3 contains 12 residues. The germline CDR1 and CDR2 sequences are SGHTA and FQGNSA. Trimming took 4 bases from V and 4 from J, leaving 8 bases between them. CDR3 sequence (DNA): TGTGCCAGCAGCTATCAGGGTTACGAGCAGTACTTC. Residues: CASSYQGYEQYF.